The present entry profiles one T cell receptor beta chain with its context. This sample was taken from a study of blood T cell repertoires in COVID-19. This CDR3 is 14 amino acids long. Germline V gene data show CDR1 as MGHRA and CDR2 as YSYEKL. With 11 bases removed from V and 3 bases from J, the gap between germline ends came to 18 bases. The data were produced by immunoSEQ multiplex PCR, yet TCRdb's version contains in-frame clones alone and is incomplete. The table includes 190,000 or so clones, 86% detected once. This clonotype was obtained from a woman between 65 and 79 years old with acute or convalescent COVID-19. The rearrangement joins TRBV4-1 to TRBJ2-3, with D perhaps TRBD2 (5 bases). Sequenced input: peripheral blood. Written as DNA, the CDR3 is TGCGCCTCAGGACTCTACGAGAGGACAGATACGCAGTATTTT. Translating gives CASGLYERTDTQYF.